Listed below are T cell receptor beta chains from one sample, sequenced in a study of blood T cell repertoires in COVID-19. This table comes from immunoSEQ multiplex PCR, and its TCRdb copy is limited to in-frame clones, with some not included. The sample has about 110,000 clones; approximately 87% are singletons. The sample consisted of peripheral blood. These receptor sequences come from a woman aged 50 to 60 with acute or convalescent COVID-19. Both conserved end residues are part of each CDR3. A D gene is named only where the DNA matches it firmly. Not all rows give a size; the values are once, few, many and, for expanded clones, a class.

v_call	d_call	j_call	clone_size	cdr3_aa	cdr3_nt
TRBV10-3	.	TRBJ2-1	.	CAISGARGYNEQFF	TGTGCCATCAGCGGCGCCAGGGGCTACAATGAGCAGTTCTTC
TRBV5-1	.	TRBJ1-2	.	CASSSLDSYGYTF	TGCGCCAGCAGCTCCTTGGACTCGTATGGCTACACCTTC
TRBV3-1/TRBV3-2	.	TRBJ2-7	.	CASSQGLSIFYEQYF	TGTGCCAGCAGCCAAGGACTCAGTATATTCTACGAGCAGTACTTC
TRBV7-2	.	TRBJ1-2	.	CASSPQGNYGYTF	TGTGCCAGCAGCCCACAGGGCAACTATGGCTACACCTTC
TRBV5-1	TRBD1	TRBJ1-1	once	CASSLDPTGTPTEAFF	TGCGCCAGCAGCTTGGACCCGACAGGGACTCCCACTGAAGCTTTCTTT
TRBV5-6	.	TRBJ1-6	.	CASSLPSNSPLHF	TGTGCCAGCAGCCTACCAAGTAATTCACCCCTCCACTTT
TRBV6-5	.	TRBJ1-4	.	CASSYSNGGYEKLFF	TGTGCCAGCAGTTACTCGAACGGGGGTTATGAAAAACTGTTTTTT
TRBV20-1	.	TRBJ1-4	.	CSASQAPNEKLFF	TGCAGTGCGAGTCAGGCGCCTAATGAAAAACTGTTTTTT
TRBV6-5	.	TRBJ2-7	.	CASSRDKYYEQYF	TGTGCCAGCAGTCGGGACAAGTACTACGAGCAGTACTTC
TRBV30	.	TRBJ1-2	.	CAWSGSGGNYGYTF	TGTGCCTGGAGTGGATCGGGGGGAAACTATGGCTACACCTTC
TRBV5-1	TRBD2	TRBJ2-3	.	CASSSMRGGTFTDTQYF	TGCGCCAGCAGCTCCATGCGGGGGGGCACTTTCACAGATACGCAGTATTTT
TRBV30	TRBD1	TRBJ1-2	.	CAWTGTGLDYTF	TGTGCCTGGACCGGGACAGGGCTTGACTACACCTTC
TRBV30	.	TRBJ1-1	.	CAWRPYRNTEAFF	TGTGCCTGGAGACCGTATAGGAACACTGAAGCTTTCTTT
TRBV6-5	.	TRBJ2-3	.	CASARVVDTQYF	TGTGCCAGCGCGAGAGTGGTGGATACGCAGTATTTT
TRBV5-5	.	TRBJ1-1	.	CASSFGGGAKEAFF	TGTGCCAGCAGCTTCGGTGGGGGGGCGAAGGAAGCTTTCTTT
TRBV5-4	.	TRBJ1-1	.	CASRSDSEAFF	TGTGCCAGCAGATCGGACAGCGAAGCTTTCTTT
TRBV24-1	.	TRBJ1-2	.	CATSDPLGGPNYGYTF	TGTGCCACCAGTGATCCCCTAGGGGGACCTAACTATGGCTACACCTTC
TRBV2	.	TRBJ2-1	.	CASSTDRRDFRYNEQFF	TGTGCCAGCAGTACTGACCGTCGGGACTTCCGCTACAATGAGCAGTTCTTC
TRBV6-5	TRBD1	TRBJ1-2	.	CASSLSRGPYGYTF	TGTGCCAGCAGTCTTTCCAGGGGGCCGTATGGCTACACCTTC
TRBV2	.	TRBJ2-2	few	CASSQASPGELFF	TGTGCCAGCAGCCAGGCTTCCCCCGGGGAGCTGTTTTTT
TRBV9	TRBD1	TRBJ1-4	.	CASSAQGAGDEKLFF	TGTGCCAGCAGCGCCCAGGGGGCGGGTGATGAAAAACTGTTTTTT
TRBV5-1	.	TRBJ2-2	.	CASSLQQGSGTGELFF	TGCGCCAGCAGCTTACAACAGGGATCCGGTACCGGGGAGCTGTTTTTT
TRBV9	.	TRBJ1-1	.	CASSALTGTEAFF	TGTGCCAGCAGCGCCCTTACGGGGACTGAAGCTTTCTTT
TRBV23-1	TRBD1	TRBJ1-5	few	CASRETDRGLLPPQINQPQHF	TGCGCCAGCAGGGAAACCGACAGGGGGCTTCTTCCCCCTCAAATCAATCAGCCCCAGCATTTT
TRBV5-1	.	TRBJ1-1	.	CASSPSSVNTEAFF	TGCGCCAGCAGCCCATCATCGGTGAACACTGAAGCTTTCTTT
TRBV29-1	.	TRBJ1-5	.	CSVALGGSNQPQHF	TGCAGCGTCGCCCTGGGGGGAAGCAATCAGCCCCAGCATTTT
TRBV2	.	TRBJ2-5	.	CASRLRETQYF	TGTGCCAGCAGACTTCGTGAGACCCAGTACTTC
TRBV6-5	.	TRBJ1-1	.	CASSNRVGNTEAFF	TGTGCCAGCAGTAACAGGGTGGGGAACACTGAAGCTTTCTTT
TRBV12-5	.	TRBJ1-3	.	CAGPGWQRYSGNTIYF	TGTGCTGGCCCCGGGTGGCAGCGATACTCTGGAAACACCATATATTTT
TRBV5-1	.	TRBJ1-1	once	CASSLSGFGTEAFF	TGCGCCAGCAGCTTATCAGGTTTTGGGACTGAAGCTTTCTTT
TRBV30	TRBD2	TRBJ2-3	.	CAWGRGDTDTQYF	TGTGCCTGGGGACGGGGGGACACAGATACGCAGTATTTT
TRBV29-1	.	TRBJ2-3	once	CSVEILRSTDTQYF	TGCAGCGTTGAGATATTGCGGAGCACAGATACGCAGTATTTT
TRBV6-5	.	TRBJ2-1	.	CASRGASYNEQFF	TGTGCCAGCAGGGGGGCCTCCTACAATGAGCAGTTCTTC
TRBV6-5	.	TRBJ1-4	.	CASSRSGGINEKLFF	TGTGCCAGCAGCCGCTCCGGGGGGATTAATGAAAAACTGTTTTTT
TRBV5-6	.	TRBJ1-5	.	CASSLINSNQPQHF	TGTGCCAGCAGCTTGATAAATAGCAATCAGCCCCAGCATTTT
TRBV24-1	.	TRBJ1-2	.	CATSDPVYGYTF	TGTGCCACCAGTGATCCTGTTTATGGCTACACCTTC